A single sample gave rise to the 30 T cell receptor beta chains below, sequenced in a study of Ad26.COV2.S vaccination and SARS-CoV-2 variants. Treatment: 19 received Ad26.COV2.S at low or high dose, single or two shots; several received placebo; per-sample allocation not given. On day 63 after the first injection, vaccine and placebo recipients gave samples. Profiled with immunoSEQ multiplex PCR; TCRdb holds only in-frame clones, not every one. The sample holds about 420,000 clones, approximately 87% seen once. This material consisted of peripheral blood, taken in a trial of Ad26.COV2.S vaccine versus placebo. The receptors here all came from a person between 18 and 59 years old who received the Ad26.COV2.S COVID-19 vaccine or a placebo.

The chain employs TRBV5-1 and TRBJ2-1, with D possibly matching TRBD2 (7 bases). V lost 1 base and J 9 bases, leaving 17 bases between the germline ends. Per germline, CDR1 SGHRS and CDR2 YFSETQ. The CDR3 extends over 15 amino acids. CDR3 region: CASSLKGGPTSEQFF. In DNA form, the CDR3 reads TGCGCCAGCAGCTTGAAGGGGGGGCCTACGAGTGAGCAGTTCTTC.

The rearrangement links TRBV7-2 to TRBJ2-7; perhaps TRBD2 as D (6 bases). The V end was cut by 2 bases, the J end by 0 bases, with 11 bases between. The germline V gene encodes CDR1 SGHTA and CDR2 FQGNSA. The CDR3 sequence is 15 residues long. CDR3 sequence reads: CASSLSGGNSYEQYF. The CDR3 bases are TGTGCCAGCAGCTTAAGTGGGGGGAACTCCTACGAGCAGTACTTC. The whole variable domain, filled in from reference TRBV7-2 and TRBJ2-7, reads GAGVSQSPSNKVTEKGKDVELRCDPISGHTALYWYRQSLGQGLEFLIYFQGNSAPDKSGLPSDRFSAERTGGSVSTLTIQRTQQEDSAVYLCASSLSGGNSYEQYFGPGTRLTVT.

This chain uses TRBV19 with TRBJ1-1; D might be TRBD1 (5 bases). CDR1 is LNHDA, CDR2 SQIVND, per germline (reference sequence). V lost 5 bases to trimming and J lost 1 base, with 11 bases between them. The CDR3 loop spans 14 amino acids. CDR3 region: CASSPSGTNTEAFF. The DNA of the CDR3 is TGTGCCAGTAGTCCATCCGGGACGAACACTGAAGCTTTCTTT.

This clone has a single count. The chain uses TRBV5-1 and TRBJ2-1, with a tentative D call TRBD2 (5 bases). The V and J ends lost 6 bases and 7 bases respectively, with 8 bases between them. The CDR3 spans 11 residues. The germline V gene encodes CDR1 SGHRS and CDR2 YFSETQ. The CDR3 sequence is CASKRGNEQFF. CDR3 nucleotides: TGCGCCAGCAAGCGAGGGAATGAGCAGTTCTTC.

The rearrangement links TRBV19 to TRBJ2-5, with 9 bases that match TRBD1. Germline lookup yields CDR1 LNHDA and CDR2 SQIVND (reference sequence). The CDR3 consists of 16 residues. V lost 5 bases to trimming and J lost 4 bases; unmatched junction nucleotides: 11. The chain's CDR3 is CASSSLRDRDRETQYF. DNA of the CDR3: TGTGCCAGTAGTTCTCTCAGGGACAGGGACAGAGAGACCCAGTACTTC.

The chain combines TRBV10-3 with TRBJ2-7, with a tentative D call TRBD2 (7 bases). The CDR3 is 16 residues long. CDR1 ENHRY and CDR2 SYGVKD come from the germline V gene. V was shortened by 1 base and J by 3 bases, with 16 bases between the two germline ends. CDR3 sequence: CAISEFGGAVSYEQYF. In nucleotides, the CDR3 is TGTGCCATCAGTGAGTTTGGGGGGGCGGTTAGCTACGAGCAGTACTTC.

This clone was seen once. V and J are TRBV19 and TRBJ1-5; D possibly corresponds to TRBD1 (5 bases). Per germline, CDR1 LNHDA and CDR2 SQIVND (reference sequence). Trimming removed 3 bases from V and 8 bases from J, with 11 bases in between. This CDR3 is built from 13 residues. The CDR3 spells CASSIPRVEPQHF. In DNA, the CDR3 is TGTGCCAGTAGTATTCCCAGGGTTGAGCCCCAGCATTTT. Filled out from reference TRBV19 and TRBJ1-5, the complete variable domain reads DGGITQSPKYLFRKEGQNVTLSCEQNLNHDAMYWYRQDPGQGLRLIYYSQIVNDFQKGDIAEGYSVSREKKESFPLTVTSAQKNPTAFYLCASSIPRVEPQHFGDGTRLSIL.

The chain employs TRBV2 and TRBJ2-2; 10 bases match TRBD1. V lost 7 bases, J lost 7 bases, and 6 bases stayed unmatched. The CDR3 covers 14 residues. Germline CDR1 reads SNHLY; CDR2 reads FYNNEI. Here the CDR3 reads CASIGTGEVGELFF. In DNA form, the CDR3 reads TGTGCCAGCATCGGGACAGGGGAGGTCGGGGAGCTGTTTTTT.

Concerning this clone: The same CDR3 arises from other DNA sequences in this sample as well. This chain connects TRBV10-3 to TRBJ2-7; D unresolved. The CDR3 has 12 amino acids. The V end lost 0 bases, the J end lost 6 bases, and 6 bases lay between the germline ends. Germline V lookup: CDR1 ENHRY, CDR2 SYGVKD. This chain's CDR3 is CAISESVGEQYF. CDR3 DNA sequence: TGTGCCATCAGTGAGTCAGTGGGCGAGCAGTACTTC.

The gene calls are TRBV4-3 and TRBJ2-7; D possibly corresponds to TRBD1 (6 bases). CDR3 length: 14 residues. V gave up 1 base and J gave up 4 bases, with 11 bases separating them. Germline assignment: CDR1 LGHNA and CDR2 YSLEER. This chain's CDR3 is CASSQAPTGYEQYF. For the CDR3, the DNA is TGCGCCAGCAGCCAAGCTCCCACAGGGTACGAGCAGTACTTC.

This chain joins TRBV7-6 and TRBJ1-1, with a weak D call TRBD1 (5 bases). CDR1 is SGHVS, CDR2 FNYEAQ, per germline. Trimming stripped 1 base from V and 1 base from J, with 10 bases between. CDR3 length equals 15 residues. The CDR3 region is CASSLVSGRNTEAFF. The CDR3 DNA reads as TGTGCCAGCAGCTTAGTTTCAGGGAGGAACACTGAAGCTTTCTTT.

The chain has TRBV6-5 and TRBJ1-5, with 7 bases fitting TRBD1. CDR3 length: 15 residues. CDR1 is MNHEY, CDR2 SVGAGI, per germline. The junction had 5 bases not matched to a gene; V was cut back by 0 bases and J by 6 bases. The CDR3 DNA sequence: TGTGCCAGCAGTTACTCGAGACAGGGTATTCAGCCCCAGCATTTT. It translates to CASSYSRQGIQPQHF.

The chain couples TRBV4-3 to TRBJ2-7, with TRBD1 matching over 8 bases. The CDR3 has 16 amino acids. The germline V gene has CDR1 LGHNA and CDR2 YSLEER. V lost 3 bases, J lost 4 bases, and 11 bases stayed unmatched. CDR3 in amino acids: CASSQALDRGSYEQYF. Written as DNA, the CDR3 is TGCGCCAGCAGCCAGGCCCTAGACAGGGGTTCGTACGAGCAGTACTTC.

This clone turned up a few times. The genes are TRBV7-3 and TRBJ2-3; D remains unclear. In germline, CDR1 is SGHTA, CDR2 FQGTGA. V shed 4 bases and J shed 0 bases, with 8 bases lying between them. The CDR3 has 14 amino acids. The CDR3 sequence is CASSSTHSTDTQYF. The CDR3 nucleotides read TGTGCCAGCAGCTCCACCCACAGCACAGATACGCAGTATTTT.

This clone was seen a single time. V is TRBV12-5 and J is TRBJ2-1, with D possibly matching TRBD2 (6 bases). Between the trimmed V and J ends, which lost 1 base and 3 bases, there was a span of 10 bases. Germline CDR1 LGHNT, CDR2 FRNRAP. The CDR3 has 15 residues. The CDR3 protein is CASGLGRGNYNEQFF. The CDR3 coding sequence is TGTGCTAGTGGTTTGGGGCGGGGTAACTACAATGAGCAGTTCTTC.

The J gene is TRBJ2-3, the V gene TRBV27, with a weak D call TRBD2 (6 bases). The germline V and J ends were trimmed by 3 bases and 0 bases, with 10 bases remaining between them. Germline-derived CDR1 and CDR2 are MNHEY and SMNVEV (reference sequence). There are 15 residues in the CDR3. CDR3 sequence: CASSFLAPSTDTQYF. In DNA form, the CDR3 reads TGTGCCAGCAGTTTCCTAGCGCCGAGCACAGATACGCAGTATTTT.

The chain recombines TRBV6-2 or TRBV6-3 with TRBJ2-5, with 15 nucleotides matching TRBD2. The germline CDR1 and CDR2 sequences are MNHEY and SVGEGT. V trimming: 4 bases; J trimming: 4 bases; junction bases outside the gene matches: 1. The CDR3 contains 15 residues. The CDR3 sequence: CASSWTSGGAETQYF. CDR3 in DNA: TGTGCCAGCAGTTGGACTAGCGGGGGGGCAGAGACCCAGTACTTC.

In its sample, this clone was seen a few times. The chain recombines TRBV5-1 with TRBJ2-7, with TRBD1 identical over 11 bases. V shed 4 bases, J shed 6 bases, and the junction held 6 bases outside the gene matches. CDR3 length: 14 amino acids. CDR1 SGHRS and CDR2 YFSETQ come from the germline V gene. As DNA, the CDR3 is TGCGCCAGCAGCCCACGGGGACAGGGGGGCGAGCAGTACTTC. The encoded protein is CASSPRGQGGEQYF.

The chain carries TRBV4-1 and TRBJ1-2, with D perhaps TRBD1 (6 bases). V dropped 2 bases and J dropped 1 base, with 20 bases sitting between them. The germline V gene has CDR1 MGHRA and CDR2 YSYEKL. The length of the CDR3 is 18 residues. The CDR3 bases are TGCGCCAGCAGCCAATCGCAGTGGGGGCGGATTGATAACTATGGCTACACCTTC. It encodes CASSQSQWGRIDNYGYTF.

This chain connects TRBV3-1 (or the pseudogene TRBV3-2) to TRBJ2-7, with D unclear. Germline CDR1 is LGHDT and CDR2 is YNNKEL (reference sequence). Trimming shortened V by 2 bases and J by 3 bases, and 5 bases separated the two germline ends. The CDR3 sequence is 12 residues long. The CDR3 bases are TGTGCCAGCAGCCAATGGGGCTACGAGCAGTACTTC. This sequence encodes CASSQWGYEQYF.

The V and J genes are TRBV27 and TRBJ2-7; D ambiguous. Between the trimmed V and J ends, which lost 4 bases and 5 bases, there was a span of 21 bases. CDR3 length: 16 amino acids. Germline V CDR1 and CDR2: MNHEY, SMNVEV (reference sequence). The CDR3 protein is CASSSKSAAPRDEQYF. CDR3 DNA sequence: TGTGCCAGCAGTTCGAAATCGGCGGCCCCTCGGGACGAGCAGTACTTC.

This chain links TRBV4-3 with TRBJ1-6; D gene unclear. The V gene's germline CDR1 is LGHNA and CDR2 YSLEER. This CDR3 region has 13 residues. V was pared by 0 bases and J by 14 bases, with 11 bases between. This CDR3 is CASSQDLGISLHF. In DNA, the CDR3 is TGCGCCAGCAGCCAAGATTTGGGAATATCCCTCCACTTT.

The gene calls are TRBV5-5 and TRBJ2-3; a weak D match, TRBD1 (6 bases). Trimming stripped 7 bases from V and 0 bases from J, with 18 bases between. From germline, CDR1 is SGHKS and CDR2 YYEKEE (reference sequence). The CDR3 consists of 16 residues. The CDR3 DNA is TGTGCCAGCTCTAGACAGGAAAGAACTAGCACAGATACGCAGTATTTT. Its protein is CASSRQERTSTDTQYF.

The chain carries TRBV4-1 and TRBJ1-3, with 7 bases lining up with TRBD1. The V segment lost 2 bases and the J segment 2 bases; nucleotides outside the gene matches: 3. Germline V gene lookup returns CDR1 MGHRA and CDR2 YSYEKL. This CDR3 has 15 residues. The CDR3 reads CASSQTGAPGNTIYF. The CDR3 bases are TGCGCCAGCAGCCAAACAGGGGCACCTGGAAACACCATATATTTT.

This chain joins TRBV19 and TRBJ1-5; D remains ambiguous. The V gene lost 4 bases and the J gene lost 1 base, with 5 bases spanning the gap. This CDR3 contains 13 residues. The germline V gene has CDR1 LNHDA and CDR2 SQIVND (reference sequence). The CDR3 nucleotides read TGTGCCAGTAGTAGGGAGAGCAATCAGCCCCAGCATTTT. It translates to CASSRESNQPQHF.

The CDR3 region is CASSLAGPSTDTQYF. CDR3 coding DNA: TGTGCCAGCAGCCTTGCGGGGCCCAGCACAGATACGCAGTATTTT. The chain employs TRBV3-1 (or the pseudogene TRBV3-2) and TRBJ2-3, with D possibly matching TRBD2 (6 bases). The ends were cut back, 4 bases at V and 0 bases at J, with 11 bases in the middle. Per the germline V gene, CDR1 is LGHDT and CDR2 is YNNKEL (reference sequence). CDR3 length: 15 amino acids.

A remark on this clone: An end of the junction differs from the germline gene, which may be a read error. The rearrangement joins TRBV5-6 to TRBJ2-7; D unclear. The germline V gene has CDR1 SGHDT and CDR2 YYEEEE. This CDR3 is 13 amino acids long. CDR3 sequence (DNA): TGTGCCAGCAGCTTGGCCACGGCGACGCCCCTGGACTTC. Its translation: CASSLATATPLDF.

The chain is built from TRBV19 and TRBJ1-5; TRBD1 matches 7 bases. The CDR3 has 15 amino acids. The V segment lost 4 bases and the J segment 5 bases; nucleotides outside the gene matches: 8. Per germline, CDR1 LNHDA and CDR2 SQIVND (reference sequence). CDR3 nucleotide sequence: TGTGCCAGTAGTACGCCAGGGGGGCTTCATCAGCCCCAGCATTTT. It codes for CASSTPGGLHQPQHF.

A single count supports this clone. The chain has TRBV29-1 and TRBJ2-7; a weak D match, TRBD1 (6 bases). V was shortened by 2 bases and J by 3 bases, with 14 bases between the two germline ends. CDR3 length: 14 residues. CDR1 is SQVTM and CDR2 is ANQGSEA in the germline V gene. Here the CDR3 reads CSVEKSDSRYEQYF. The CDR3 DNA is TGCAGCGTTGAAAAATCGGACAGCCGCTACGAGCAGTACTTC.

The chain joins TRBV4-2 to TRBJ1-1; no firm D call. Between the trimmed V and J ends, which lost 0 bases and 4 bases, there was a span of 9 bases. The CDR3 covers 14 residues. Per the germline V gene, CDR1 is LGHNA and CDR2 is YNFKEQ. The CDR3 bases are TGTGCCAGCAGCCAAGATGAGGACGCCACTGAAGCTTTCTTT. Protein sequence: CASSQDEDATEAFF.